Presented here are 4 T cell receptor beta chains from one specimen sequenced in a study of radiotherapy plus CTLA-4 blockade in lung cancer. Some clones are missing from TCRdb's copy, which holds only in-frame ones; the method was immunoSEQ multiplex PCR. The sample shows roughly 78,000 clones, roughly 75% of them seen only once. This material consisted of peripheral blood, taken from a patient treated with radiotherapy plus ipilimumab. All receptors derive from a human donor with non-small cell lung cancer who had a complete response to radiotherapy plus ipilimumab.

This clone was found a few times. This chain uses TRBV4-1 with TRBJ1-4, with a tentative D call TRBD1 (5 bases). The CDR3 contains 14 residues. The V and J ends lost 3 bases and 11 bases respectively, with 16 bases between them. CDR1 MGHRA and CDR2 YSYEKL come from the germline V gene. CDR3 protein: CASSQPGKNNKLFF. CDR3 sequence (DNA): TGCGCCAGCAGCCAGCCAGGGAAAAACAATAAACTGTTTTTT.

The genes are TRBV29-1 and TRBJ2-3; D call uncertain. Germline CDR1 is SQVTM and CDR2 is ANQGSEA. The CDR3 totals 12 residues. V gave up 3 bases and J gave up 2 bases, with 6 bases separating them. The CDR3 loop reads CSVDVDTDTQYF. The CDR3 coding sequence is TGCAGCGTTGACGTAGACACAGATACGCAGTATTTT.

The chain recombines TRBV5-4 with TRBJ1-2; a possible D gene is TRBD1 (5 bases). Germline CDR1 reads SGHNT; CDR2 reads YYREEE (reference sequence). V lost 0 bases to trimming and J lost 2 bases, with 14 bases between them. The CDR3 covers 16 residues. CDR3 in DNA: TGTGCCAGCAGCTTGGCTGAGGGACGGCCAAACTATGGCTACACCTTC. Translating it yields CASSLAEGRPNYGYTF.

The chain couples TRBV30 to TRBJ2-3; D is ambiguous. Germline V lookup: CDR1 GTSNPN, CDR2 SVGIG (reference sequence). The V end lost 1 base, the J end lost 8 bases, and 7 bases lay between the germline ends. CDR3 length: 11 residues. The CDR3 sequence is CAWSGPPTQYF. In DNA, the CDR3 is TGTGCCTGGAGTGGGCCGCCTACGCAGTATTTT.